Reported below is one T cell receptor (beta chain). Its antigen is not identified. Time point denoted: pretreatment peripheral blood. Spiking of synthetic TCR analog templates was performed in each PCR. Method: immunoSEQ multiplex PCR; TCRdb's copy keeps in-frame clones and lacks some. Of around 60,000 clones in the sample, around 86% were seen once. This record comes from a study of PD-L1 blockade in urothelial cancer. This CDR3 is 13 amino acids long. Germline V gives CDR1 MNHNS, CDR2 SASEGT. V gave up 9 bases and J gave up 6 bases, with 18 bases separating them. Broader study findings: Lower than median blood TCR clonality before treatment predicted better survival. Durable-benefit patients showed greater tumor-associated blood clone expansion at 3 weeks.

The specimen was PBMCs, collected around atezolizumab (anti-PD-L1) treatment. This rearrangement joins TRBV6-1 to TRBJ2-7; the D gene is possibly TRBD2 (6 bases). The sequence was collected from a man aged 65 to 85 with urothelial cancer. CDR3 DNA: TGTGCCAGTTTCGCGGGACCTGGTGGCGAGCAGTACTTC. Translation: CASFAGPGGEQYF.